This T cell receptor (beta chain) was captured by sequencing in a study of blood T cell repertoires in COVID-19. Overall study context: T cells, B-cell-depleted T cells, or PBMCs provided the cDNA or gDNA that served as material.

Per the original data handling: Reference gene primer amplification gave nucleated cell count estimates. Method: immunoSEQ multiplex PCR; TCRdb's copy keeps in-frame clones and lacks some. V and J calls and clone size follow that table, whereas D and trimming were derived from the DNA. The sample has over 250,000 clones, over 75% seen once. The table lists this clone with a count of one. CDR1 is MGHDK and CDR2 is SYGVNS in the germline V gene. The CDR3 runs to 13 residues. V was trimmed by 6 bases and J by 3 bases, leaving 11 bases between them. The rearrangement links TRBV25-1 to TRBJ1-2, with a tentative D call TRBD1 (6 bases). Material for sequencing was peripheral blood. This receptor was obtained from a woman aged 45 to 65 with acute or convalescent COVID-19. CDR3 sequence reads: CASSPPGDYGYTF. The CDR3 DNA sequence: TGTGCCAGCAGCCCCCCAGGGGACTATGGCTACACCTTC.